This T cell receptor (beta chain) was identified in a study of Ad26.COV2.S vaccination and SARS-CoV-2 variants. Whole-study context: Recipients of Ad26.COV2.S got it intramuscularly, once or twice 56 days apart.

Libraries were prepared by immunoSEQ multiplex PCR; TCRdb keeps only in-frame clonotypes and omits some of them. The table records 350,000 to 450,000 clones, approximately 84% of them present only once. CDR1 and CDR2 (germline): SGDLS, YYNGEE. With 4 bases clipped from V and 4 bases from J, the junction kept 17 bases outside the gene matches. CDR3 length equals 19 residues. Treatment denoted: some 20 received Ad26.COV2.S at low or high dose, single or two shots; roughly 5 received placebo; per-sample allocation not given. Vaccine and placebo recipients were sampled on day 63 after the first injection.

Material: peripheral blood, obtained in a trial of Ad26.COV2.S vaccine versus placebo. The rearrangement links TRBV9 to TRBJ2-1, with 10 positions matching TRBD2. This TCR was recovered from a person aged 18 to 59 who received the Ad26.COV2.S COVID-19 vaccine or a placebo. CDR3 region: CASSPTLGLAVSGYNEQFF. The DNA of the CDR3 is TGTGCCAGCAGCCCGACCCTAGGACTAGCGGTAAGTGGATACAATGAGCAGTTCTTC.